This is a list of T cell receptor beta chains from one sample in a study of blood T cell repertoires in COVID-19. Clones were read by immunoSEQ multiplex PCR, and TCRdb kept only the in-frame ones, dropping some. The table shows some 140,000 clones, with around 84% occurring only once. The sample was peripheral blood. The receptor set was obtained from a man aged 80 or over with acute or convalescent COVID-19. The CDR3 runs from the conserved cysteine through the conserved F or W. Fields, in order: V gene, CDR3 length, J gene, CDR3 protein.

TRBV5-1	15	TRBJ1-5	CASSLTGGGIQPQHF
TRBV3-1/TRBV3-2	17	TRBJ2-1	CASSQAEGGLGHNEQFF
TRBV11-2	14	TRBJ1-3	CASSPGGGGNTIYF
TRBV4-2	15	TRBJ2-7	CASSPTGTGFYEQYF
TRBV6-5	15	TRBJ1-5	CASSYSTGNGQPQHF
TRBV19	16	TRBJ2-2	CASSITTSGPTGELFF
TRBV11-3	13	TRBJ2-7	CASSLSREHEQYF
TRBV7-8	15	TRBJ2-3	CASSPRAGGPDTQYF
TRBV27	16	TRBJ2-1	CASSLFAGLGYNEQFF
TRBV6-1	17	TRBJ2-6	CASSEVPSGAGANVLTF
TRBV28	14	TRBJ2-4	CASSLQGAKNIQYF
TRBV6-5	15	TRBJ2-3	CASTPNGQGGDTQYF
TRBV11-2	15	TRBJ2-1	CASSPTRLGYNEQFF
TRBV6-2/TRBV6-3	15	TRBJ1-6	CASSYSDRDEVSLHF
TRBV6-5	14	TRBJ1-2	CAARDSGRGEGYTF
TRBV7-3	16	TRBJ2-2	CASSLAGPPGTGELFF
TRBV10-3	15	TRBJ2-7	CAISEVGLASYEQYF
TRBV15	15	TRBJ2-1	CATSTPGLAVGRQFF
TRBV6-1	16	TRBJ2-4	CASSEAWGGTKNIQYF
TRBV10-3	13	TRBJ2-3	CAIRTDSTDTQYF
TRBV30	14	TRBJ1-1	CAWSLGTGNTEAFF
TRBV5-1	14	TRBJ1-1	CASSLDAANTEAFF
TRBV18	17	TRBJ1-6	CASSPLPPGGYNSPLHF
TRBV4-2	16	TRBJ2-3	CASSQERGAFTDTQYF
TRBV18	19	TRBJ2-2	CASSPRTPAGGGNTGELFF
TRBV7-2	15	TRBJ1-1	CASSTGGLVNTEAFF
TRBV6-2/TRBV6-3	13	TRBJ1-2	CASSLFEGYGYTF
TRBV11-3	12	TRBJ1-1	CASSHGGTPAFF
TRBV30	13	TRBJ1-1	CAWSVRVGTEAFF
TRBV5-1	14	TRBJ1-2	CASAQGGANYGYTF
TRBV7-2	14	TRBJ1-2	CASSSDSSNYGYTF
TRBV27	15	TRBJ1-5	CASRKGEVLGQPQHF
TRBV28	17	TRBJ1-6	CASSLWGQGANNSPLHF
TRBV10-2	15	TRBJ2-3	CASSPQGGRTDTQYF
TRBV3-1/TRBV3-2	17	TRBJ2-1	CASSHMVLGGFYNEQFF
TRBV5-5	13	TRBJ2-5	CASSLGQQETQYF
TRBV10-3	13	TRBJ2-5	CAISAVGGETQYF
TRBV11-1	15	TRBJ1-1	CASSPRIDMNTEAFF
TRBV2	14	TRBJ2-7	CASSDWTNSYEQYF
TRBV5-1	13	TRBJ1-1	CASRVGGNTEAFF
TRBV7-2	14	TRBJ2-3	CASSWGGNTDTQYF
TRBV7-9	16	TRBJ2-7	CASSFSLAGGTYEQYF
TRBV19	18	TRBJ1-4	CASSIDPGQGPTNEKLFF
TRBV5-1	15	TRBJ1-4	CATSRSGGGDEKLFF
TRBV6-5	14	TRBJ1-1	CASRTGHPNTEAFF
TRBV19	12	TRBJ1-1	CASRQQNTEAFF
TRBV2	15	TRBJ2-2	CASSEQGFNTGELFF
TRBV28	15	TRBJ2-7	CASSPYGTGGYEQYF
TRBV19	12	TRBJ1-2	CASSGQNYGYTF